A selection of T cell receptor beta chains follows, all from one sample in a study of blood T cell repertoires in COVID-19. TCRdb keeps only in-frame clones here, not all; method: immunoSEQ multiplex PCR. The table has fewer than 300,000 clones, around 87% seen once. The sample consisted of peripheral blood. The receptors stem from a woman aged 50 to 65 with acute or convalescent COVID-19. The CDR3 runs from the conserved cysteine through the conserved F or W. The D gene is left open where the match is weak. Size is stated for part of the rows, as once, few or many counts, or as a class when the clone is expanded.

-	-	TRBV6-5	TRBJ1-2	TGTGCCAGCAAGGGGCAAGGACAAGCGTGTACCTTC	CASKGQGQACTF
-	once	TRBV30	TRBJ2-1	TGTGCGAGTGGAAGGCCTAGCTCCTACAATGAGCAGTTCTTC	CASGRPSSYNEQFF
-	-	TRBV7-9	TRBJ2-3	TGTGCCAGCACAAAAGGGGAGGTCACAGATACGCAGTATTTT	CASTKGEVTDTQYF
TRBD1	-	TRBV2	TRBJ2-7	TGTGCCACCTCCGGACAGGACTACGAGCAGTACTTC	CATSGQDYEQYF
-	-	TRBV18	TRBJ1-1	TGTGCCAGCTCACCAAACCCCGGACATAGGGCTTTTACAGGGAGTGACACTGAAGCTTTCTTT	CASSPNPGHRAFTGSDTEAFF
-	-	TRBV3-1/TRBV3-2	TRBJ2-7	TGTGCCAGCAGCCAACGCCTAGACTACGAGCAGTACTTC	CASSQRLDYEQYF
-	-	TRBV4-3	TRBJ1-1	TGCGCCAGCAGCCAAGTTAAGGGGGAAGCTTTCTTT	CASSQVKGEAFF
-	-	TRBV19	TRBJ1-2	TGTGCCAGTAGTGCGGGACTTCTCTATGGCTACACCTTC	CASSAGLLYGYTF
-	-	TRBV5-1	TRBJ1-2	TGCGCCAGCAGCTTGTCTGTCACAACCTATGGCTACACCTTC	CASSLSVTTYGYTF
-	-	TRBV20-1	TRBJ2-3	TGCAAGCTAGAGCGTGGGGATACGCAGTATTTT	CKLERGDTQYF
TRBD2	-	TRBV19	TRBJ2-7	TGTGCCAGTAGTATCTCACTAGCGGCAGTCTCCTACGAGCAGTACTTC	CASSISLAAVSYEQYF
TRBD2	-	TRBV5-1	TRBJ2-5	TGCGCCAGCAGCCGTCGGGGGGTTATAGGGGAGACCCAGTACTTC	CASSRRGVIGETQYF
TRBD1	-	TRBV2	TRBJ1-2	TGTGCCAGCAATCGCCGGGACAGGGGAGATGGCTACACCTTC	CASNRRDRGDGYTF
-	-	TRBV7-3	TRBJ1-1	TGTGCCAGCAGCTCCGGGCGGGGAACTGAAGCTTTCTTT	CASSSGRGTEAFF
-	-	TRBV9	TRBJ1-2	TGTGCCAGCAGCGTAGGGCAGGGTAACTATGGCTACACCTTC	CASSVGQGNYGYTF
TRBD2	-	TRBV25-1	TRBJ2-3	TGTGCCAGCAGTGACTTGCTAGCGGGATTTACAGATACGCAGTATTTT	CASSDLLAGFTDTQYF
-	-	TRBV7-8	TRBJ2-7	TGTGCCAGCAGCTTAGCGCTACAGGAGACCTACGAGCAGTACTTC	CASSLALQETYEQYF
-	once	TRBV5-5	TRBJ1-1	TGTGCCAGCAGCTTGGGGCCCCTTGAGGGCACTGAAGCTTTCTTT	CASSLGPLEGTEAFF
TRBD1	-	TRBV28	TRBJ1-2	TGTGCCAGCAGTTCCCGTCCGGGACAGTATGGCTACACCTTC	CASSSRPGQYGYTF
-	-	TRBV7-2	TRBJ2-1	TGTGCCAGCAGCTTAGTCAGGGGCGCGTTGAATGAGCAGTTCTTC	CASSLVRGALNEQFF
TRBD1	-	TRBV7-3	TRBJ1-1	TGTGCCAGCAGCCTGCGACAGGGGACGAACACTGAAGCTTTCTTT	CASSLRQGTNTEAFF
-	-	TRBV9	TRBJ2-7	TGTGCCAGCAGCGTTGACGGGAGTAGCTCCTACGAGCAGTACTTC	CASSVDGSSSYEQYF
TRBD1	-	TRBV5-1	TRBJ1-3	TGCGCCAGCAGCCCTACGGGACAGGGCGGAAACACCATATATTTT	CASSPTGQGGNTIYF
-	few	TRBV19	TRBJ2-1	TGTGCCAGTAGCCGTCCCGGGACATCCCGGGGTGAGCAGTTCTTC	CASSRPGTSRGEQFF
-	-	TRBV18	TRBJ1-2	TGTGCCAGCTCACAAGGGGCGGGAGACTATGGCTACACCTTC	CASSQGAGDYGYTF
-	-	TRBV7-3	TRBJ1-1	TGTGCCAGCAGCTTTGGGGCCGGGAACACTGAAGCTTTCTTT	CASSFGAGNTEAFF
TRBD1	-	TRBV9	TRBJ2-5	TGTGCCAGCAGCGTAGAAGACAGGGGGTCGGCGGAGACCCAGTACTTC	CASSVEDRGSAETQYF
-	-	TRBV5-4	TRBJ2-7	TGTGCCAGCAGCTTGGGGACTCTCTCCTACGAGCAGTACTTC	CASSLGTLSYEQYF
TRBD2	-	TRBV2	TRBJ2-1	TGTGCCAGCATCTCGACTAGCGGACGTAACAATGAGCAGTTCTTC	CASISTSGRNNEQFF
TRBD2	-	TRBV5-6	TRBJ2-3	TGTGCCAGCAGCTCGGGACTAGATCGGACAGATACGCAGTATTTT	CASSSGLDRTDTQYF
-	-	TRBV16	TRBJ1-5	TGTGCCAGCAGCCCTTCGGGGGGCAATCAGCCCCAGCATTTT	CASSPSGGNQPQHF
-	-	TRBV3-1/TRBV3-2	TRBJ2-2	TGTGCCAGCAGCCAAGACTCCCTTTGGGGCCGATACACCGGGGAGCTGTTTTTT	CASSQDSLWGRYTGELFF
-	-	TRBV27	TRBJ2-3	TGTGCCAGCAGTTTCTGGCTCAGCACAGATACGCAGTATTTT	CASSFWLSTDTQYF
TRBD1	-	TRBV7-6	TRBJ2-2	TGTGCCAGCAGCTCCGGGACAGGGAACACCGGGGAGCTGTTTTTT	CASSSGTGNTGELFF
-	-	TRBV5-1	TRBJ1-3	TGCGCCAGCAGCTTGGGCGGGACGGGCTCTGGAAACACCATATATTTT	CASSLGGTGSGNTIYF
TRBD1	-	TRBV30	TRBJ1-1	TGTGCCTGGAGTGCAGGACAGGGGGCTTCTTATACTGAAGCTTTCTTT	CAWSAGQGASYTEAFF
-	-	TRBV5-1	TRBJ1-1	TGCGCCAGCAGCTTGGCCCAGCGGGCGTCCGTCTCGGGCACTGAAGCTTTCTTT	CASSLAQRASVSGTEAFF
-	-	TRBV28	TRBJ1-6	TGTGCCAGCAGTTTACAGGGCAGATCACCCCTCCACTTT	CASSLQGRSPLHF
TRBD2	few	TRBV9	TRBJ2-1	TGTGCCAGCAGCGTAGTAGCGGGGACTAGCGGGTACAATGAGCAGTTCTTC	CASSVVAGTSGYNEQFF
TRBD1	-	TRBV6-1	TRBJ2-1	TGTGCCAGCAGTGACCCGACAGGGGTCATCTACAATGAGCAGTTCTTC	CASSDPTGVIYNEQFF
TRBD1	-	TRBV7-2	TRBJ1-5	TGTGCCAGCAGCCCTCGGACAGGGGATTCGAATCAGCCCCAGCATTTT	CASSPRTGDSNQPQHF
-	-	TRBV21-1	TRBJ2-7	TGTGCCAGCAGCAAAGATAGGACAGAGATTTCCTACGAGCAGTACTTC	CASSKDRTEISYEQYF
TRBD1	once	TRBV15	TRBJ1-5	TGTGCCACCAGCAGAACAGGGGGCGCGGTAGGGAAGATGACCCAGCATTTT	CATSRTGGAVGKMTQHF
TRBD1	-	TRBV5-1	TRBJ1-4	TGCGCCAGCAGTTCTACCCCAGTGGGACAGGGGGCATATTCAACTAATGAAAAACTGTTTTTT	CASSSTPVGQGAYSTNEKLFF
-	-	TRBV28	TRBJ2-1	TGTGCCAGCAGTTTGCCATCTATAAACAATGAGCAGTTCTTC	CASSLPSINNEQFF
-	-	TRBV6-4	TRBJ2-3	TGTGCCAGCAGTGACGGGACTAGCACAGATACGCAGTATTTT	CASSDGTSTDTQYF
-	-	TRBV5-4	TRBJ2-2	TGTGCCAGCAGCCAGGGCCCCGGGGAGCTGTTTTTT	CASSQGPGELFF
-	-	TRBV5-4	TRBJ1-1	TGTGCCAGCAGGAAACAGGGTTTCGGTGAAGCTTTCTTT	CASRKQGFGEAFF
TRBD1	-	TRBV30	TRBJ2-7	TGTGCCTGGAGTGTAGGGACAGGGTACGACGAGCAGTACTTC	CAWSVGTGYDEQYF
TRBD1	-	TRBV9	TRBJ2-7	TGTGCCAGCAGCGTATCCTCCGGGACAGGGTTTTACGAGCAGTACTTC	CASSVSSGTGFYEQYF
TRBD2	-	TRBV9	TRBJ2-3	TGTGCCAGCAGCCCCTATCTAGCGGGATGGGATACGCAGTATTTT	CASSPYLAGWDTQYF
-	-	TRBV5-4	TRBJ2-3	TGTGCCAGCAGCTTCGGTCGGGAGCTGTATTTT	CASSFGRELYF
TRBD2	-	TRBV28	TRBJ2-7	TGTGCCAGCAGACTCCGGGAGGCCTACGAGCAGTACTTC	CASRLREAYEQYF
-	-	TRBV4-1	TRBJ2-1	TGCGCCAGCAGCCAAGGGTTGCTAGCGACCACCAATGAGCAGTTCTTC	CASSQGLLATTNEQFF
TRBD2	-	TRBV9	TRBJ2-7	TGTGCCAGCAGCGTCTCCACACAGACAGGCGGGACTAGCGGGAGCCCCGAGCAGTACTTC	CASSVSTQTGGTSGSPEQYF
TRBD1	once	TRBV5-1	TRBJ1-4	TGCGCCAGCAGCTTGTCCAGGGGGGATGAAAAACTGTTTTTT	CASSLSRGDEKLFF
TRBD2	once	TRBV28	TRBJ2-1	TGTGCCAGCAGCATGACTAGCGAGTACAATGAGCAGTTCTTC	CASSMTSEYNEQFF
-	-	TRBV28	TRBJ1-3	TGTGCCAGCAGTTCCTCGGGCTCTGGAAACACCATATATTTT	CASSSSGSGNTIYF
-	-	TRBV7-3	TRBJ1-1	TGTGCCAGCAGCTGGGGCGGGGGCAACACTGAAGCTTTCTTT	CASSWGGGNTEAFF